This paragraph covers one T cell receptor beta chain sequence. Its antigen remains unidentified. The CDR3 has 13 amino acids. With 5 bases removed from V and 1 base from J, the gap between germline ends came to 8 bases. The V gene's germline CDR1 is MNHEY and CDR2 SVGAGI. TCRdb's table, derived via immunoSEQ multiplex PCR, lists solely in-frame clones and lacks some. This sample has nearly 1 million clones, with approximately 80% found just once. The entry originates in a study of shared clonotypes between healthy human individuals. Study details: Plates per donor: three CD4 naive, three CD4 memory, two CD8 naive, one CD8 memory. Study-level points and caveats: Estimated richness was generally greater in naive than memory subsets. Rarefaction indicated that sorted-subset sequencing remained incomplete although depth was large.

This clonotype originated in a man aged 18 to 35 in good health. Sequencing was carried out using memory CD4+ T cells sorted from blood. Specified subset: CD45RA-negative fraction. V is TRBV6-5 and J is TRBJ1-1, with D unresolved. The CDR3 reads CASSRLKNTEAFF. CDR3 bases: TGTGCCAGCAGTCGACTGAAGAACACTGAAGCTTTCTTT.